This T cell receptor (beta chain) stems from a study of T cell clones after liver transplantation. Study-level results: Circulating graft-donor-reactive CD4 TCRbeta sequences fell significantly post-transplant in 5 of 8 subjects.

Thawed unstimulated PBMCs were FACS-sorted by CD3, CD4 and CD8 into two populations. Details on this clone: The antigen is undetermined.

Produced via immunoSEQ multiplex PCR; TCRdb's table is partial and in-frame only. The data contain approximately 50,000 clones, approximately 71% of them singletons. Sequencing was performed on CD4+ T cells from blood, taken more than 53 months after liver transplant. The clonotype comes from a human patient who received a liver transplant. The graft donor may be the source of some T cells.

The CDR3 reads CASSDMGQPEKLFF. The DNA for the CDR3 is TGTGCCAGCAGTGACATGGGACAGCCGGAAAAACTGTTTTTT. This chain links TRBV25-1 with TRBJ1-4, with TRBD1 identical over 7 bases. J lost 8 bases, V lost 3 bases, and 6 bases had no gene match. The germline gives CDR1 MGHDK, CDR2 SYGVNS. This CDR3 region has 14 residues.